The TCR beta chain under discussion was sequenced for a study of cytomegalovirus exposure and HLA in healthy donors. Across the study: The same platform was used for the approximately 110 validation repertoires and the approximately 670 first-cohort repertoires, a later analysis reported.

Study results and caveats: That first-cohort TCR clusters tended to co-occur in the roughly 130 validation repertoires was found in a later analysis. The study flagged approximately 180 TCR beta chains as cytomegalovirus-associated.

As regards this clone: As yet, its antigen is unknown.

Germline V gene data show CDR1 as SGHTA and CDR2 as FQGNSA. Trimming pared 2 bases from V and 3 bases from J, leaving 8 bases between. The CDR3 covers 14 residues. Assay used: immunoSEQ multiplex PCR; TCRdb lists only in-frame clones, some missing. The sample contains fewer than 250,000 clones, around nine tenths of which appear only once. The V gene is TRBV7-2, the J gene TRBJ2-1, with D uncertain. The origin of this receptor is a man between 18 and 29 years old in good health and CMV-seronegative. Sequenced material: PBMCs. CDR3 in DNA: TGTGCCAGCAGCTTAACGAGTTACTACAATGAGCAGTTCTTC. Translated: CASSLTSYYNEQFF.